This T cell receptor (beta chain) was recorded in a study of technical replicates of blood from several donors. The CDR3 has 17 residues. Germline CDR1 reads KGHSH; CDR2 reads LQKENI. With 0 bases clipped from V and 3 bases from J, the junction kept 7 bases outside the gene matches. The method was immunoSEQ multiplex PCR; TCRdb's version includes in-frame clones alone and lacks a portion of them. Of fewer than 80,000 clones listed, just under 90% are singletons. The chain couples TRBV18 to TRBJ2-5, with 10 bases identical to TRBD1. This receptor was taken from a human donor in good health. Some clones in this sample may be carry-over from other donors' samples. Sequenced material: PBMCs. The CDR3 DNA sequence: TGTGCCAGCTCACCACCCGGGACAGGGGTAGTGGAAGAGACCCAGTACTTC. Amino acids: CASSPPGTGVVEETQYF.